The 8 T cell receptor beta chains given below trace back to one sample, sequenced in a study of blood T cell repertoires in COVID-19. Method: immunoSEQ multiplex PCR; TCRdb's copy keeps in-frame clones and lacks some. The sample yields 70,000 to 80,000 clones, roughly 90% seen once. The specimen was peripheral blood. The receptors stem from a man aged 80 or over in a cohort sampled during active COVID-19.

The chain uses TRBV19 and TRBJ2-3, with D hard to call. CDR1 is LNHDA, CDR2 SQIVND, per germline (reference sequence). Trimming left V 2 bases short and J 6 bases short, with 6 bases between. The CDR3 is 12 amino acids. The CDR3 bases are TGTGCCAGTAGTATAACGGTCGATACGCAGTATTTT. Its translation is CASSITVDTQYF.

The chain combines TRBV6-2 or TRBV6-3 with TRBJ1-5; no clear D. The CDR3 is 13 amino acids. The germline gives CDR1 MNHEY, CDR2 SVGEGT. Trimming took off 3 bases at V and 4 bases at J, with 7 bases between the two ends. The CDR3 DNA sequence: TGTGCCAGCAGTTATGAGGGTAATCAGCCCCAGCATTTT. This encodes CASSYEGNQPQHF.

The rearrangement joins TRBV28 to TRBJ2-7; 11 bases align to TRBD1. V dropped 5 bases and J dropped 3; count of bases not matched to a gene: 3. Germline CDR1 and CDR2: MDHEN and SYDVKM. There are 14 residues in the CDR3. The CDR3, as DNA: TGTGCCAGCAGTAGGACAGGGGGCAACTACGAGCAGTACGTC. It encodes CASSRTGGNYEQYV.

CDR3 amino acids: CASSRDSNSPLHF. CDR3 nucleotides: TGTGCCAGCAGCAGGGACAGTAATTCACCCCTCCACTTT. This chain connects TRBV5-4 to TRBJ1-6; 7 bases match TRBD1. The CDR3 runs 13 residues. V was clipped by 4 bases and J by 6 bases; unmatched bases: 1. Looked up from germline, CDR1 is SGHNT and CDR2 is YYREEE (reference sequence).

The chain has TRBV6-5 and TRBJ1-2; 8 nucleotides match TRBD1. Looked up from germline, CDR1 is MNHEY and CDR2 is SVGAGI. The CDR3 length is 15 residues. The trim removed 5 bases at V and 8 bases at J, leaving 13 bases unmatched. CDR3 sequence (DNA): TGTGCCAGCAGTCCTCCACCGGACAGGGCGAGGGGCTACACCTTC. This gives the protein CASSPPPDRARGYTF.

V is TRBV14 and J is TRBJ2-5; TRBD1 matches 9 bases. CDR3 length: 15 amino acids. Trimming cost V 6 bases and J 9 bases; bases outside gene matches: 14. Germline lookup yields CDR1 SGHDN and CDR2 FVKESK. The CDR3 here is CASRSRDREAWAQYF. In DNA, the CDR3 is TGTGCCAGCAGGAGCCGGGACAGGGAGGCTTGGGCCCAGTACTTC.

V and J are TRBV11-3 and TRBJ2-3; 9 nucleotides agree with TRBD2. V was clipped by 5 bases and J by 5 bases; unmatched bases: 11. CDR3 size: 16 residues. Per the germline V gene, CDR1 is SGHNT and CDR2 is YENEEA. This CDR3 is CASSPHSGGGEDTQYF. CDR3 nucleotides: TGTGCCAGCAGCCCCCACTCTGGCGGGGGGGAAGATACGCAGTATTTT.

The CDR3 is CASGSRGFINQPQHF. The CDR3, as DNA: TGTGCCAGCGGAAGTAGGGGTTTCATCAATCAGCCCCAGCATTTT. This chain uses TRBV28 with TRBJ1-5; D may be TRBD1 (5 bases). Germline values: CDR1 MDHEN, CDR2 SYDVKM. The V and J ends lost 8 bases and 3 bases respectively, with 17 bases between them. The CDR3 length is 15 residues.